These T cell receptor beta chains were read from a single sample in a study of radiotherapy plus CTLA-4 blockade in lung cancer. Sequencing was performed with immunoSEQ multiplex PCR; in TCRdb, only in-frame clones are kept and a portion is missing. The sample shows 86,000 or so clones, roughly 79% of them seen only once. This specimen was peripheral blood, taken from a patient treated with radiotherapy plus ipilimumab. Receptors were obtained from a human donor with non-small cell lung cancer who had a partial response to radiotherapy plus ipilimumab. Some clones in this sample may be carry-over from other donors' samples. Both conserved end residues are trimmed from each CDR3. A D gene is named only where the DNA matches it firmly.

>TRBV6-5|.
ASSLGWTYNEQF
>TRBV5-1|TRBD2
ASSRGLAGGLPGELF
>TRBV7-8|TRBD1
ASSERQGRSQPQH
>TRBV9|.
ASSVVGQDSSYEQY
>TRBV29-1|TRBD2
SVSNGGASPPY
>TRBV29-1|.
SVEDLSIWRGADTQY
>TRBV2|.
ASTRPRGEQF
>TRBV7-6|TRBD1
ASSLGGTAGNTIY
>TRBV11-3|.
ASSGPGDTQY
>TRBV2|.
ASRRQSGYEQY
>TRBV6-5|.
ASRQGLYEQY
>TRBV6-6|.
ASSYSQTGRGQY
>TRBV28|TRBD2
ASSPPGTSRTNEQF